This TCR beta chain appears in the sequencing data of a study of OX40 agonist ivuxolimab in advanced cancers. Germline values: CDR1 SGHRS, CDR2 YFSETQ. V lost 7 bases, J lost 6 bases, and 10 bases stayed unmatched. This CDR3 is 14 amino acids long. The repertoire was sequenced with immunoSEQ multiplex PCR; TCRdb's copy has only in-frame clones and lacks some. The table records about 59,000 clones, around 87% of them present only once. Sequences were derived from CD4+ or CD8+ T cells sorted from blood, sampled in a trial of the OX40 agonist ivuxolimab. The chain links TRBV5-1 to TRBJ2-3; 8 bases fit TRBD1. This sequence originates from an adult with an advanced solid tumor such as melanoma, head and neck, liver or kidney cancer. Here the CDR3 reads CASASGQARDTQYF. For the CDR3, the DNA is TGCGCCAGCGCCTCGGGACAGGCAAGGGATACGCAGTATTTT. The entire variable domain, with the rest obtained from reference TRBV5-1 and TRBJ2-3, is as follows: KAGVTQTPRYLIKTRGQQVTLSCSPISGHRSVSWYQQTPGQGLQFLFEYFSETQRNKGNFPGRFSGRQFSNSRSEMNVSTLELGDSALYLCASASGQARDTQYFGPGTRLTVL.